This entry describes one T cell receptor beta chain. Its antigen remains unidentified. One end of the junction fails to match germline, which may point to a read error. The data are from a study of cytomegalovirus exposure and HLA in healthy donors. Study-wide points: Clonal expansion was found to be greater in HLA-associated TCR beta chains than in equally common others in a later analysis. The authors listed about 170 TCR beta chains as cytomegalovirus-associated.

Germline V CDR1 and CDR2: SEHNR, FQNEAQ (reference sequence). The CDR3 consists of 15 residues. The study ran its PCR with 60 Vbeta and 13 Jbeta primers. Profiling relied on immunoSEQ multiplex PCR, and the TCRdb table lists in-frame clones only, not all of them. The sample lists about 120,000 clones; approximately 81% were seen once. The chain carries TRBV7-9 and TRBJ2-7; 8 nucleotides agree with TRBD1. Sequences were obtained from PBMCs. The TCR sequence derives from a man in his late teens or twenties in good health and CMV-seropositive. The CDR3 DNA is TGTTCCAGCAGCCTTTGGGCGGGGACAGGCAACGAGCAGTACTTC. It specifies CSSSLWAGTGNEQYF.